Listed here are 5 T cell receptor beta chains from one sample, sequenced in a study of blood T cell repertoires in COVID-19. The repertoire was sequenced with immunoSEQ multiplex PCR; TCRdb's copy has only in-frame clones and lacks some. The data contain 200,000 to 300,000 clones, over 80% of them singletons. Sequencing was carried out using peripheral blood. The receptors stem from a woman in her thirties or forties with acute or convalescent COVID-19.

This chain joins TRBV3-1 (or the pseudogene TRBV3-2) and TRBJ1-6; the match to TRBD1 covers 9 bases. J gave up 10 bases and V 1 base, and 8 bases lay outside the gene matches. Germline V gene lookup returns CDR1 LGHDT and CDR2 YNNKEL (reference sequence). The CDR3 extends over 16 amino acids. The CDR3 coding sequence is TGTGCCAGCAGCCAAGGACTCGGGGACAGGGAATCACCCCTCCACTTT. It yields the protein CASSQGLGDRESPLHF.

This clone was detected once. This sequence joins TRBV30 and TRBJ1-2, with TRBD1 as a possible D gene (6 bases). The V gene lost 2 bases and the J gene lost 5 bases, with 18 bases spanning the gap. Germline V gene sequence: CDR1 GTSNPN, CDR2 SVGIG (reference sequence). The CDR3 loop spans 15 amino acids. CDR3 coding DNA: TGTGCCTGGAGTCTTCCTACAGGGACCCCTTATGGCTACACCTTC. Protein sequence: CAWSLPTGTPYGYTF.

V is TRBV7-3 and J is TRBJ1-1; no firm D call. The CDR3 runs to 13 residues. The germline V and J ends were trimmed by 3 bases and 3 bases, with 8 bases remaining between them. Germline values: CDR1 SGHTA, CDR2 FQGTGA. The CDR3 nucleotides read TGTGCCAGCAGCTTGGGCCCTTACACTGAAGCTTTCTTT. Protein product: CASSLGPYTEAFF.

The chain combines TRBV9 with TRBJ2-3, with TRBD1 matching over 7 bases. From germline, CDR1 is SGDLS and CDR2 YYNGEE. The V and J ends lost 3 bases and 2 bases, in that order; junction bases with no gene match: 9. The CDR3 totals 16 residues. The CDR3 nucleotides read TGTGCCAGCAGCGCCTCGCCAGGGGGTAACACAGATACGCAGTATTTT. Amino acids: CASSASPGGNTDTQYF.

The chain links TRBV15 to TRBJ2-4, with D possibly being TRBD2 (5 bases). The CDR3 is 16 residues long. V shed 2 bases and J shed 6 bases, with 17 bases lying between them. Germline values: CDR1 LNHNV, CDR2 YYDKDF (reference sequence). The CDR3 region is CATSRPDPGSRNIQYF. CDR3 bases: TGTGCCACCAGCAGACCCGATCCGGGGAGTCGAAACATTCAGTACTTC.